The entry that follows covers one T cell receptor (beta chain) sequence. V lost 11 bases to trimming and J lost 7 bases, with 21 bases between them. Germline-derived CDR1 and CDR2 are MNHEY and SMNVEV (reference sequence). The CDR3 contains 14 residues. The sample belongs to a study of blood T cell repertoires in COVID-19. Background on the study: Collection of acute and convalescent COVID-19 samples took place in the United States, Italy and Spain.

Recruitment covered 25 or so US areas and drew participants whose ages spanned roughly 18 to 100 years. The protocol was immunoSEQ multiplex PCR, while the TCRdb copy is restricted to in-frame clones and leaves out a portion. The sample contains roughly 290,000 clones, around 90% of which appear only once. Specimen: PBMCs or T cells enriched from blood (not recorded which). The receptor was isolated from a woman aged 18-35 years with acute COVID-19. The chain carries TRBV27 and TRBJ1-5; TRBD1 is a possible D gene (6 bases). In nucleotides, the CDR3 is TGTGCCTCTTCAAATGGGCAGGGGAGACAGCCCCAGCATTTT. Translation: CASSNGQGRQPQHF.